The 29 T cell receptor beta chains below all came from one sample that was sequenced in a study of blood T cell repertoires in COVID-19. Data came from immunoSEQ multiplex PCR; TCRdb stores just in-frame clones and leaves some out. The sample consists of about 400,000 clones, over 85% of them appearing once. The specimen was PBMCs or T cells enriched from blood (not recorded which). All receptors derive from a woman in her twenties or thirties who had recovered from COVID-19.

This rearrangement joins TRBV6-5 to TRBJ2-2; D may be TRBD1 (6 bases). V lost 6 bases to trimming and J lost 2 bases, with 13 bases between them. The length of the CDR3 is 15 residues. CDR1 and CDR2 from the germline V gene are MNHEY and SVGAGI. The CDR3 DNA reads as TGTGCCAGCAGGTCAGGGGTTGCAAACACCGGGGAGCTGTTTTTT. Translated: CASRSGVANTGELFF.

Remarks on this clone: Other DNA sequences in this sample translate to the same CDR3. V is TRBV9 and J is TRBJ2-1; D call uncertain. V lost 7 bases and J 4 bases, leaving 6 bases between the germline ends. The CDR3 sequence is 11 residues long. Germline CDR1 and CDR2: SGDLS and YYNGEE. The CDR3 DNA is TGTGCCAGCGGGCCATACAATGAGCAGTTCTTC. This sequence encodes CASGPYNEQFF.

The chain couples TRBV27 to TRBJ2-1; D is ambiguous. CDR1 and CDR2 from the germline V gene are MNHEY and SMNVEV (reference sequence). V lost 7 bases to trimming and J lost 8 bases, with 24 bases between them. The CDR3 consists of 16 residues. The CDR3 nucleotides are TGTGCCAGCACCTCCCTTCGAGACTCTTTCTATGATGAGCAGTTCTTC. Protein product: CASTSLRDSFYDEQFF.

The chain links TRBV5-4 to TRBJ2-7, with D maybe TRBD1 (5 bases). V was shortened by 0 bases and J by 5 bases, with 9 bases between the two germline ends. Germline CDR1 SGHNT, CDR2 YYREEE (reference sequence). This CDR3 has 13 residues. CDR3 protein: CASSLVTADEQYF. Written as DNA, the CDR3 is TGTGCCAGCAGCTTGGTGACAGCCGACGAGCAGTACTTC.

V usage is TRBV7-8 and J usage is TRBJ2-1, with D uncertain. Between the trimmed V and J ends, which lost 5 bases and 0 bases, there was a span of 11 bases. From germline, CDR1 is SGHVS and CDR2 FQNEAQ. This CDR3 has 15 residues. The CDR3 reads CASSKIIGSYNEQFF. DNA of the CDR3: TGTGCCAGCAGCAAAATTATCGGCTCCTACAATGAGCAGTTCTTC.

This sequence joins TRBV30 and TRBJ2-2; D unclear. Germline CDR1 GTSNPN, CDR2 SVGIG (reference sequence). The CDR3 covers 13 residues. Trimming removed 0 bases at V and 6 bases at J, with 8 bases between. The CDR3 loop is CAWSVQYPGELFF. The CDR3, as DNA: TGTGCCTGGAGTGTACAGTATCCCGGGGAGCTGTTTTTT.

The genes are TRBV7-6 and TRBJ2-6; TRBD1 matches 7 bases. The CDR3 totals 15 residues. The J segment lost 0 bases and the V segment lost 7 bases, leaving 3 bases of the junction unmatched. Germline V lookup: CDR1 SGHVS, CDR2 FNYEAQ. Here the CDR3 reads CASKQGTSGANVLTF. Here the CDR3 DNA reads TGTGCCAGCAAACAGGGGACCTCTGGGGCCAACGTCCTGACTTTC. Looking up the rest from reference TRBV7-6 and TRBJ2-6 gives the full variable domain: GAGVSQSPRYKVTKRGQDVALRCDPISGHVSLYWYRQALGQGPEFLTYFNYEAQQDKSGLPNDRFSAERPEGSISTLTIQRTEQRDSAMYRCASKQGTSGANVLTFGAGSRLTVL.

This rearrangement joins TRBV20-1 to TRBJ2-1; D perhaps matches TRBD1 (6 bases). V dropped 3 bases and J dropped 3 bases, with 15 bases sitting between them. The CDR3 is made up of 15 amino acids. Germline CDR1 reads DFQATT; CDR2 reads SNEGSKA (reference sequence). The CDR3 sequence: CSASMRTDFYNEQFF. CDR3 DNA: TGCAGTGCTAGTATGAGGACAGACTTCTACAATGAGCAGTTCTTC.

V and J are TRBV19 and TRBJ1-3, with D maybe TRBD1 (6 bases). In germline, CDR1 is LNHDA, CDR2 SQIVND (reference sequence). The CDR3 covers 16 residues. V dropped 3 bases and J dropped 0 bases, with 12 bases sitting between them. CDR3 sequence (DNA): TGTGCCAGTAGTATTTTGGACAGCAACTCTGGAAACACCATATATTTT. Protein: CASSILDSNSGNTIYF.

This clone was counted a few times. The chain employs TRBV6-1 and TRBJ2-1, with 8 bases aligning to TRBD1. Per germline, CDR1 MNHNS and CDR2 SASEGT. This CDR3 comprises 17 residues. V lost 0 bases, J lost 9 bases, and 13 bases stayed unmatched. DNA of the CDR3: TGTGCCAGCAGTGAAGCTAGTCCCGGGACAGGTAAATCTGAGCAGTTCTTC. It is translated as CASSEASPGTGKSEQFF.

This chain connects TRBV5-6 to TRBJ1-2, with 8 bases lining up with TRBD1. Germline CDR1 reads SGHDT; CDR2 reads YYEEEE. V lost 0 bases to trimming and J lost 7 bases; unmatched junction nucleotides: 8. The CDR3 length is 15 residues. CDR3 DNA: TGTGCCAGCAGCTTGGGGACAGGGTGGACTCGTGGCTACACCTTC. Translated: CASSLGTGWTRGYTF. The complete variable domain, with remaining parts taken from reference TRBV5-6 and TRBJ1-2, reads DAGVTQSPTHLIKTRGQQVTLRCSPKSGHDTVSWYQQALGQGPQFIFQYYEEEERQRGNFPDRFSGHQFPNYSSELNVNALLLGDSALYLCASSLGTGWTRGYTFGSGTRLTVV.

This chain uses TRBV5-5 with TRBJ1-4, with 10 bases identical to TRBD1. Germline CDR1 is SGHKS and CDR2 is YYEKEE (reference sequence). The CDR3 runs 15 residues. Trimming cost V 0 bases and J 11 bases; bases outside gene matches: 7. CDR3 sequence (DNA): TGTGCCAGCAGCTTGGCGACAGGGGGCATGGATAAACTGTTTTTT. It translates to CASSLATGGMDKLFF.

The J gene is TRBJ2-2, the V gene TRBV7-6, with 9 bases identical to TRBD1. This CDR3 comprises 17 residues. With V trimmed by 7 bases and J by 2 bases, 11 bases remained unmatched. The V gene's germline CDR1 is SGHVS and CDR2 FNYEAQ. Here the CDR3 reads CASNPRMGQGNTGELFF. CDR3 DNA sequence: TGTGCCAGCAACCCTAGGATGGGACAGGGCAACACCGGGGAGCTGTTTTTT.

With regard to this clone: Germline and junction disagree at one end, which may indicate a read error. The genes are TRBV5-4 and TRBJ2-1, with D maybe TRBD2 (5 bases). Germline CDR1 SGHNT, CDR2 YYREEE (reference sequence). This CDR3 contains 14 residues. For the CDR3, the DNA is TGTGCCAGCGCACCCCAAATGAGGGCCGAGGGTTTTATCTTC. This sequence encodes CASAPQMRAEGFIF.

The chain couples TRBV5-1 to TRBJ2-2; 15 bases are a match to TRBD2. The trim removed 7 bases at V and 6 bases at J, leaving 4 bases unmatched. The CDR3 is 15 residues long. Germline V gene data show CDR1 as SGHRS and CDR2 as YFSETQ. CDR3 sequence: CASAGLAGGSGELFF. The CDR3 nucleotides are TGCGCCAGCGCGGGACTAGCGGGAGGATCCGGGGAGCTGTTTTTT.

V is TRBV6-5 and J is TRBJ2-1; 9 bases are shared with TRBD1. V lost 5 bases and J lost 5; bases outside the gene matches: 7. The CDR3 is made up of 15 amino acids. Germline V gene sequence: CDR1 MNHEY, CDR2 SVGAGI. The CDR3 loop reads CASSPRDRVDNEQFF. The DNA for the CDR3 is TGTGCCAGCAGTCCCCGGGACAGGGTGGACAATGAGCAGTTCTTC.

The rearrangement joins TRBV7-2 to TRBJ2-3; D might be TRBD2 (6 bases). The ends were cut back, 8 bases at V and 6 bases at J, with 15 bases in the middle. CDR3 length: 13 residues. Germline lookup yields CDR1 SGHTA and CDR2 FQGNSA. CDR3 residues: CASVSGAGDTQYF. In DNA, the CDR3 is TGTGCCAGCGTTTCTGGGGCGGGGGATACGCAGTATTTT.

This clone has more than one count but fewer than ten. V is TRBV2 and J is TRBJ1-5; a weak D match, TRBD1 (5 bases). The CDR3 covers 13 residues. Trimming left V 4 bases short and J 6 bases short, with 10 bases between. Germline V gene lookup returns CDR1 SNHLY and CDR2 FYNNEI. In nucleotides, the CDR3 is TGTGCCAGCAGTGGGCAGGGCTCTCAGCCCCAGCATTTT. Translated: CASSGQGSQPQHF. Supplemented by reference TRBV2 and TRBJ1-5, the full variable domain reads EPEVTQTPSHQVTQMGQEVILRCVPISNHLYFYWYRQILGQKVEFLVSFYNNEISEKSEIFDDQFSVERPDGSNFTLKIRSTKLEDSAMYFCASSGQGSQPQHFGDGTRLSIL.

CDR3 region: CAWGAGAQPQHF. The DNA of the CDR3 is TGTGCCTGGGGGGCGGGTGCTCAGCCCCAGCATTTT. The V gene is TRBV30, the J gene TRBJ1-5; D is perhaps TRBD1 (5 bases). The germline gives CDR1 GTSNPN, CDR2 SVGIG (reference sequence). The V gene lost 5 bases and the J gene lost 6 bases, with 11 bases spanning the gap. This CDR3 region has 12 residues.

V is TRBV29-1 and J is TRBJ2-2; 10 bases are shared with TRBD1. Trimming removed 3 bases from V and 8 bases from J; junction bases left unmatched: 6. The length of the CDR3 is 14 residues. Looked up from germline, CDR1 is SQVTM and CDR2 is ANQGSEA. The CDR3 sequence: CSVDRTGGKGELFF. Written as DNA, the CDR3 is TGCAGCGTTGACCGGACAGGGGGAAAAGGGGAGCTGTTTTTT.

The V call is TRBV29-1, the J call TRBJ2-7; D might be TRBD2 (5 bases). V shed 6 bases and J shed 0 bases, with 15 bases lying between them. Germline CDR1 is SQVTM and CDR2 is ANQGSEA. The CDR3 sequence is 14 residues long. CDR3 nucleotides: TGCAGCGTGCTTCTGGGAGCCAGCTCCTACGAGCAGTACTTC. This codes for CSVLLGASSYEQYF.

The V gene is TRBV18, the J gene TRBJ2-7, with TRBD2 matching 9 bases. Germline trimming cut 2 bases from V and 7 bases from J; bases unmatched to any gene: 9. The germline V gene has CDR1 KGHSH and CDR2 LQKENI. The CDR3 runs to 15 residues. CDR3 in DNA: TGTGCCAGCTCACCATTGCCAGCGGGAGGTTTTGAGCAGTACTTC. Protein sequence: CASSPLPAGGFEQYF.

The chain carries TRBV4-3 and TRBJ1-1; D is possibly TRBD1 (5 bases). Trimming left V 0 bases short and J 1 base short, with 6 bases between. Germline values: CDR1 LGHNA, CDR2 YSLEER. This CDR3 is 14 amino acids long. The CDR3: CASSQDGGNTEAFF. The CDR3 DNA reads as TGCGCCAGCAGCCAAGACGGGGGGAACACTGAAGCTTTCTTT.

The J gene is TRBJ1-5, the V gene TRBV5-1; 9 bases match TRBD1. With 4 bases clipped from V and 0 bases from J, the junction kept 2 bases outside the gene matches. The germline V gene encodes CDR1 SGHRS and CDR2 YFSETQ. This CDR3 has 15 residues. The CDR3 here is CASSRTGASNQPQHF. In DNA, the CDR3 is TGCGCCAGCAGCCGGACAGGGGCTAGCAATCAGCCCCAGCATTTT.

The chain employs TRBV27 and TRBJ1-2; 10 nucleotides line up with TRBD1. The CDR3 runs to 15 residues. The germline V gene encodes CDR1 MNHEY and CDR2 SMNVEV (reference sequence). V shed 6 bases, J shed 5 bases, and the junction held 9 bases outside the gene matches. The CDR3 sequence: CASRFSGTGAYGYTF. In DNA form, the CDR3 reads TGTGCCAGCAGATTTTCCGGGACAGGGGCGTATGGCTACACCTTC.

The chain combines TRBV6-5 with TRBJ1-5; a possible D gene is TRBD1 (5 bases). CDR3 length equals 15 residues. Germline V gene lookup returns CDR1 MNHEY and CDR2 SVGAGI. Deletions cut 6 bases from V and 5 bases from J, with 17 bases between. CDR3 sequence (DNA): TGTGCCAGCAGCTTACAGGTGGGGCGAGATCAGCCCCAGCATTTT. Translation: CASSLQVGRDQPQHF.

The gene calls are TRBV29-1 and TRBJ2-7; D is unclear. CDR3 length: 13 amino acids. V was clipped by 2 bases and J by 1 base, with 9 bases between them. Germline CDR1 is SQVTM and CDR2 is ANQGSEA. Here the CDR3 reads CSVESGRSYEQYF. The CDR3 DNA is TGCAGCGTTGAATCTGGCAGGTCCTACGAGCAGTACTTC.

CDR3 sequence: CASSSGTDYGYTF. DNA of the CDR3: TGTGCCAGCAGCTCCGGGACAGACTATGGCTACACCTTC. The chain couples TRBV7-9 to TRBJ1-2; TRBD1 aligns across 7 bases. V dropped 4 bases and J dropped 3; count of bases not matched to a gene: 2. The CDR3 runs 13 residues. Germline values: CDR1 SEHNR, CDR2 FQNEAQ (reference sequence). Combining the CDR3 with reference TRBV7-9 and TRBJ1-2 gives the whole variable domain DTGVSQNPRHKITKRGQNVTFRCDPISEHNRLYWYRQTLGQGPEFLTYFQNEAQLEKSRLLSDRFSAERPKGSFSTLEIQRTEQGDSAMYLCASSSGTDYGYTFGSGTRLTVV.

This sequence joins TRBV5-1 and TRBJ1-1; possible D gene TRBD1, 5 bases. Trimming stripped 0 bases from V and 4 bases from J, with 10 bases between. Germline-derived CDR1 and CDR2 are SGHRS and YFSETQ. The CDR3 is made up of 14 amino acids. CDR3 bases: TGCGCCAGCAGCTTGGACGGGGGTACCACTGAAGCTTTCTTT. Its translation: CASSLDGGTTEAFF.